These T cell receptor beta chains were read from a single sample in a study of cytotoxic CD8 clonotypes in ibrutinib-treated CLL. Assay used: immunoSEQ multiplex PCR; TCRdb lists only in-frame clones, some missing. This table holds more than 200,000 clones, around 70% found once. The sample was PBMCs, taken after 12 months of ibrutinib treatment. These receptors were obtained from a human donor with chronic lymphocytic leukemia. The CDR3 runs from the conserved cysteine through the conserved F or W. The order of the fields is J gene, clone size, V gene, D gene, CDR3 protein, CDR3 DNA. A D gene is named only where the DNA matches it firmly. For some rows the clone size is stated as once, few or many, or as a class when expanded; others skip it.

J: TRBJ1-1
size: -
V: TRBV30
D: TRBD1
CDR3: CAWSKDRGETEAFF
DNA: TGTGCCTGGAGTAAAGACAGGGGCGAGACTGAAGCTTTCTTT

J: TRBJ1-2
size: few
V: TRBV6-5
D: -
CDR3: CASSYSRANYGYTF
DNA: TGTGCCAGCAGTTACTCTAGGGCTAACTATGGCTACACCTTC

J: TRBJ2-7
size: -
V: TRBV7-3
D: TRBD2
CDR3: CASSAYSGSTYEQYF
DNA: TGTGCCAGCAGCGCCTACAGCGGGAGTACCTACGAGCAGTACTTC

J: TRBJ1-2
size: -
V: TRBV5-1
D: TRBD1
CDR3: CASSPTPQGAGGYTF
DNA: TGCGCCAGCAGCCCTACCCCGCAGGGGGCGGGGGGCTACACCTTC

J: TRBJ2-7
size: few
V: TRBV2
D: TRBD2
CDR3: CASSEALQGLAGGRSYEQYF
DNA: TGTGCCAGCAGTGAAGCGCTTCAGGGTCTAGCGGGAGGGAGGTCCTACGAGCAGTACTTC

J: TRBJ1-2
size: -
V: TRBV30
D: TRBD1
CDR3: CAWSATTGGGDGYTF
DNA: TGTGCCTGGAGTGCAACAACAGGGGGTGGGGATGGCTACACCTTC

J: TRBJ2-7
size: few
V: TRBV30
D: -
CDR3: CAWSQQGYEQYF
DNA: TGTGCCTGGAGTCAACAGGGCTACGAGCAGTACTTC

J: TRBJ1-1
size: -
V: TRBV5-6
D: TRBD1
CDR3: CASSDHTGGLTEAFF
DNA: TGTGCCAGCAGCGACCATACAGGGGGGCTCACTGAAGCTTTCTTT

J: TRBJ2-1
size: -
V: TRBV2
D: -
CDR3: CASSVRQGGEQFF
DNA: TGTGCCAGCAGTGTAAGGCAGGGTGGTGAGCAGTTCTTC

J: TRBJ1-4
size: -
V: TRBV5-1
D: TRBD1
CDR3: CASSLSTGGNEKLFF
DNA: TGCGCCAGCAGCTTGTCGACAGGGGGTAATGAAAAACTGTTTTTT

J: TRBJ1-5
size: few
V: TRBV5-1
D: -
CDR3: CASSPRGDSNQPQHF
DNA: TGCGCCAGCAGCCCCAGGGGAGATAGCAATCAGCCCCAGCATTTT

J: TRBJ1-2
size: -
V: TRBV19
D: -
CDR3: CASSITGSANYGYTF
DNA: TGTGCCAGTAGTATAACGGGTTCAGCTAACTATGGCTACACCTTC

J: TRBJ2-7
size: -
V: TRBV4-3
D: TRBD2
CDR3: CASSQDGPLAGGGEQYF
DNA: TGCGCCAGCAGCCAAGACGGCCCACTAGCGGGAGGAGGGGAGCAGTACTTC

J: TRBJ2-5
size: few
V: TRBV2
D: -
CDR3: CASTAVSGQETQYF
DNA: TGTGCCAGCACCGCGGTAAGCGGGCAAGAGACCCAGTACTTC

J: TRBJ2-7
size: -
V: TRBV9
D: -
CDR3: CASSVGGQGNYEQYF
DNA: TGTGCCAGCAGTGTAGGAGGGCAGGGGAACTACGAGCAGTACTTC

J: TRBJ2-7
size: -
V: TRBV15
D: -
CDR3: CATSPETNYEQYF
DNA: TGTGCCACCAGTCCTGAAACTAATTACGAGCAGTACTTC

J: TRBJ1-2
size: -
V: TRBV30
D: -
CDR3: CAWSLGRGVANYGYTF
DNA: TGTGCCTGGAGTCTCGGACGGGGAGTAGCTAACTATGGCTACACCTTC

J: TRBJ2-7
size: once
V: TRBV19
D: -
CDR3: CASSSSTGYEQYF
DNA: TGTGCCAGTAGTTCCTCGACTGGCTACGAGCAGTACTTC

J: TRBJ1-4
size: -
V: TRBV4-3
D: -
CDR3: CASSRGVSSGEKLFF
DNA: TGCGCCAGCAGCCGCGGGGTATCTAGTGGTGAAAAACTGTTTTTT

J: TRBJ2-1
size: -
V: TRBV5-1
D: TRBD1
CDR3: CASSLARGIQGEEEQFF
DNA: TGCGCCAGCAGCTTGGCAAGAGGGATACAGGGGGAAGAGGAGCAGTTCTTC

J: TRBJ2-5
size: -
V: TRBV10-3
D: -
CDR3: CAISDRLETQYF
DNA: TGTGCCATCAGTGACCGTCTAGAGACCCAGTACTTC

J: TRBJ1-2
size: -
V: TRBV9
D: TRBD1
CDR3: CASSVGLRTGGKNFYGYTF
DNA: TGTGCCAGCAGCGTAGGACTTCGGACAGGGGGCAAAAATTTCTATGGCTACACCTTC

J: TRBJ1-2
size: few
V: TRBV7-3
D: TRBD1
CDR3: CASSSPTGLGYTF
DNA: TGTGCCAGCAGCTCCCCGACAGGGCTTGGCTACACCTTC

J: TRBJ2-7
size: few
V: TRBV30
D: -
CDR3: CAWSVSEGTHEQYF
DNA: TGTGCCTGGAGTGTATCGGAAGGGACCCACGAGCAGTACTTC

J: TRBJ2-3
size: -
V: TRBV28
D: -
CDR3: CASSSRGATDTQYF
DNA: TGTGCCAGCAGTTCACGGGGGGCCACAGATACGCAGTATTTT

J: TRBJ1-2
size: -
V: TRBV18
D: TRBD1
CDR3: CASSPSVGSAGGGYTF
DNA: TGTGCCAGCTCACCATCGGTGGGTTCCGCAGGGGGTGGCTACACCTTC

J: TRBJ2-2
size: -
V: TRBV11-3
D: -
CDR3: CASSLGQWGTNTGELFF
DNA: TGTGCCAGCAGCTTAGGTCAGTGGGGGACGAACACCGGGGAGCTGTTTTTT

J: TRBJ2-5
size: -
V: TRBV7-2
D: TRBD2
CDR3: CASSLSPSGRVKYF
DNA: TGTGCCAGCAGCTTAAGCCCTAGCGGGCGGGTAAAGTACTTC

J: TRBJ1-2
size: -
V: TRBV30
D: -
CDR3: CAWSVNWGVGYGYTF
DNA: TGTGCCTGGAGTGTAAATTGGGGGGTAGGCTATGGCTACACCTTC

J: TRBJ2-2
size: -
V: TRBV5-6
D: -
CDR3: CASSPGPDTGELFF
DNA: TGTGCCAGCAGCCCCGGACCGGACACCGGGGAGCTGTTTTTT

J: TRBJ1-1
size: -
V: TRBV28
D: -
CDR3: CASSPPMNTEAFF
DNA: TGTGCCAGCAGTCCCCCCATGAACACTGAAGCTTTCTTT

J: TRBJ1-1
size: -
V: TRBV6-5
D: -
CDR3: CASSNSAGNTEAFF
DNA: TGTGCCAGCAGTAACAGCGCTGGGAACACTGAAGCTTTCTTT

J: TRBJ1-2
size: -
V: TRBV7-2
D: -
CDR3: CASSDSRGFRANYGYTF
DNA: TGTGCCAGCAGCGACTCCAGGGGCTTCCGAGCTAACTATGGCTACACCTTC

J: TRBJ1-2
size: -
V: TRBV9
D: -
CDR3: CASSGVDYTF
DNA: TGTGCCAGCAGCGGGGTAGACTACACCTTC

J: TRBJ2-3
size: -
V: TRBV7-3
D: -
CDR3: CASSRLLGDTQYF
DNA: TGTGCCAGCAGCCGCCTCTTAGGAGATACGCAGTATTTT

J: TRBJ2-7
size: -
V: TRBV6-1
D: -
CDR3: CASSESGTLVYEQYF
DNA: TGTGCCAGCAGTGAGAGTGGGACACTAGTTTACGAGCAGTACTTC

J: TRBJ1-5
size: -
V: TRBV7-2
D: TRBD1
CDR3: CASSLGDRVAQPQHF
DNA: TGTGCCAGCAGCTTAGGGGACAGGGTTGCTCAGCCCCAGCATTTT

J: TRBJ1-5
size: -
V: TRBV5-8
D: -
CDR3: CASSLAMNRVLDQPQHF
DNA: TGTGCCAGCAGCTTGGCCATGAATAGGGTTCTCGATCAGCCCCAGCATTTT

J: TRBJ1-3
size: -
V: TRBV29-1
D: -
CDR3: CSVGSAGHGSGNTIYF
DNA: TGCAGCGTTGGGTCAGCAGGACACGGCTCTGGAAACACCATATATTTT

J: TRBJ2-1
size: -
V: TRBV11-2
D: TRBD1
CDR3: CASSFTRMTGTSYNEQFF
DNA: TGTGCCAGCAGCTTTACCCGTATGACAGGGACCTCCTACAATGAGCAGTTCTTC

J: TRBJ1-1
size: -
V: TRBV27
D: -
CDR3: CASSSRTGGTEAFF
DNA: TGTGCCAGCAGTTCCAGGACGGGTGGCACTGAAGCTTTCTTT

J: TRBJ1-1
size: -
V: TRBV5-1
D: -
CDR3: CASSLAAGGNGVSTEAFF
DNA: TGCGCCAGCAGCTTGGCGGCGGGTGGGAATGGGGTATCGACTGAAGCTTTCTTT

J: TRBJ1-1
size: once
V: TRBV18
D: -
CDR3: CASSPLDSGGTEAFF
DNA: TGTGCCAGCTCACCACTTGACTCGGGGGGTACTGAAGCTTTCTTT

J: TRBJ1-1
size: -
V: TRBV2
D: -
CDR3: CASSSWTVNTEAFF
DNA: TGTGCCAGCAGTTCCTGGACAGTTAACACTGAAGCTTTCTTT

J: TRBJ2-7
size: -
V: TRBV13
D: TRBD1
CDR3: CASSSAPGQDSYEQYF
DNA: TGTGCCAGCAGCTCGGCCCCGGGACAGGACTCCTACGAGCAGTACTTC

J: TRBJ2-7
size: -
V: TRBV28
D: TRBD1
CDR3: CASSVGGTGTYEQYF
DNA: TGTGCCAGCAGTGTCGGGGGGACAGGGACCTACGAGCAGTACTTC

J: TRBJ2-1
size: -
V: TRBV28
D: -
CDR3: CASSFRFWGVSEQFF
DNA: TGTGCCAGCAGTTTCCGGTTTTGGGGGGTGAGTGAGCAGTTCTTC

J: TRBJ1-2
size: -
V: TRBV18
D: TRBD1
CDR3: CASTYRDSSYGYTF
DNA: TGTGCCAGCACCTATCGGGACAGCTCATATGGCTACACCTTC